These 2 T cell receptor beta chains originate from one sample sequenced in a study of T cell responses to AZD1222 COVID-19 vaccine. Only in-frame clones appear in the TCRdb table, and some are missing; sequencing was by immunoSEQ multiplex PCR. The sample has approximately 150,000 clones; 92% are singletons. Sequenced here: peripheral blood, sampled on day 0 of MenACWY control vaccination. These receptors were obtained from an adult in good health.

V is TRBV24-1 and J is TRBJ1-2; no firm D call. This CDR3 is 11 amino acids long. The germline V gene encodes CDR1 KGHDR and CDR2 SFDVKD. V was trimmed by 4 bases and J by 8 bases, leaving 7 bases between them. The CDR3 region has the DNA TGTGCCACCAGTGAAGGGTTCGGCTACACCTTC. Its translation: CATSEGFGYTF.

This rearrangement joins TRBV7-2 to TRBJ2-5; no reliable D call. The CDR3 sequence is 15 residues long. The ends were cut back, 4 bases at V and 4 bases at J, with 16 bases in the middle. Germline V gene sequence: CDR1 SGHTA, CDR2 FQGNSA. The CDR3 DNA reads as TGTGCCAGCAGCTCGTCCGGTCCTACCTTAGAGACCCAGTACTTC. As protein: CASSSSGPTLETQYF. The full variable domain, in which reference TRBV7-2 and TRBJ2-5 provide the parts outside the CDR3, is GAGVSQSPSNKVTEKGKDVELRCDPISGHTALYWYRQSLGQGLEFLIYFQGNSAPDKSGLPSDRFSAERTGGSVSTLTIQRTQQEDSAVYLCASSSSGPTLETQYFGPGTRLLVL.